The 14 T cell receptor beta chains presented below share a single source sample, sequenced in a study of response to subunit inactivated influenza vaccine. TCRdb reprocessed the RT-PCR reads via MiXCR and lists one record per CDR3 protein. The table has 450,000 to 550,000 distinct CDR3 sequences, about 25% seen once; the top ten hold under 2.5%. Material: CD4+ T cells sorted from PBMCs, obtained 5 days after vaccination. The origin of the receptors is a man aged 50 or older who received an inactivated influenza vaccine.

This clonotype occurred a few times. The J gene is TRBJ2-1, the V gene TRBV6-1; D ambiguous. This CDR3 is built from 14 residues. Trimming cost V 2 bases and J 5 bases, with 10 bases left between them. Germline V CDR1 and CDR2: MNHNS, SASEGT. The CDR3 here is CASSELGKNNEQFF. The CDR3 region has the DNA TGTGCCAGCAGTGAATTAGGGAAGAACAATGAGCAGTTCTTC.

The V call is TRBV5-1, the J call TRBJ2-1; possible D gene TRBD1, 5 bases. Trimming stripped 0 bases from V and 4 bases from J, with 11 bases between. Germline V gene lookup returns CDR1 SGHRS and CDR2 YFSETQ. The CDR3 totals 15 residues. The CDR3 nucleotides are TGCGCCAGCAGCTTGGAGGGGCCCAATTACAATGAGCAGTTCTTC. Translated: CASSLEGPNYNEQFF.

The chain uses TRBV6-1 and TRBJ2-1, with 8 bases lining up with TRBD2. This CDR3 has 17 amino acids. The germline V gene has CDR1 MNHNS and CDR2 SASEGT. V lost 1 base and J lost 1; bases outside the gene matches: 6. The DNA of the CDR3 is TGTGCCAGCAGTGAAGGTTTGGGCGGGGGGTCCTACAATGAGCAGTTCTTC. It encodes CASSEGLGGGSYNEQFF.

The CDR3 coding sequence is TGTGCCATCAGCGCCCGACAGGGTAACTACGAGCAGTACTTC. Translated, it gives CAISARQGNYEQYF. The chain employs TRBV10-3 and TRBJ2-7; TRBD1 aligns across 7 bases. The CDR3 runs 14 residues. Germline CDR1 reads ENHRY; CDR2 reads SYGVKD. J lost 3 bases, V lost 6 bases, and 8 bases had no gene match.

This clonotype appeared a few times. The V call is TRBV20-1, the J call TRBJ1-2; TRBD1 agrees at 9 bases. J gave up 7 bases and V 5 bases, and 8 bases lay outside the gene matches. The germline V gene has CDR1 DFQATT and CDR2 SNEGSKA (reference sequence). The CDR3 length is 13 residues. CDR3 in DNA: TGCAGTGCTGCGGAGGGACAGGGTTCTGGCTACACCTTC. Amino acid sequence: CSAAEGQGSGYTF.

V gene TRBV29-1 combines with J gene TRBJ2-7; perhaps TRBD1 as D (5 bases). Per germline, CDR1 SQVTM and CDR2 ANQGSEA. V was cut by 8 bases and J by 6 bases, with 14 bases left in between. This CDR3 region has 11 residues. The DNA for the CDR3 is TGCAGCATAGTCGACAGCGCCGAGCAGTACTTC. This translates into CSIVDSAEQYF.

This clonotype was seen many times. The V call is TRBV12-3 or TRBV12-4, the J call TRBJ1-5, with 9 nucleotides matching TRBD1. V was pared by 6 bases and J by 7 bases, with 13 bases of the junction left unmatched. The CDR3 is made up of 16 amino acids. The chain's CDR3 is CASSTEYLTGGQPQHF. The CDR3 DNA is TGTGCCAGCAGCACCGAATATCTGACAGGGGGACAGCCCCAGCATTTT.

This clonotype was seen only a few times. The chain has TRBV5-1 and TRBJ1-2; no definite D call. CDR1 SGHRS and CDR2 YFSETQ come from the germline V gene. Trimming pared 1 base from V and 1 base from J, leaving 11 bases between. This CDR3 spans 15 amino acids. CDR3 protein: CASSLTTTVNYGYTF. The CDR3, as DNA: TGCGCCAGCAGCTTGACTACCACCGTTAACTATGGCTACACCTTC.

This clonotype has just a few counts. The V and J genes are TRBV15 and TRBJ2-5, with 10 nucleotides matching TRBD2. Germline V gene data show CDR1 as LNHNV and CDR2 as YYDKDF (reference sequence). Unmatched junction bases numbered 7, after V lost 2 bases and J lost 4 bases. The CDR3 is 16 residues long. CDR3 protein: CATSRSSGGGGETQYF. Written as DNA, the CDR3 is TGTGCCACCAGCAGATCTAGCGGGGGCGGAGGAGAGACCCAGTACTTC.

A few counts support this clonotype. The chain joins TRBV2 to TRBJ2-3; 9 nucleotides line up with TRBD2. J was trimmed by 4 bases and V by 8 bases; bases with no gene match: 1. The CDR3 runs 12 residues. Germline lookup yields CDR1 SNHLY and CDR2 FYNNEI. The CDR3, as DNA: TGTGCCAGCGCTAGCGGGGCAGATACGCAGTATTTT. It specifies CASASGADTQYF.

This chain uses TRBV4-1 with TRBJ2-3, with 9 bases that match TRBD2. The CDR3 is made up of 15 amino acids. Germline CDR1 and CDR2: MGHRA and YSYEKL. J gave up 1 base and V 1 base, and 0 bases lay outside the gene matches. The CDR3 sequence is CASSQVAGGTDTQYF. In DNA form, the CDR3 reads TGCGCCAGCAGCCAAGTAGCGGGGGGCACAGATACGCAGTATTTT.

This clonotype has a handful of counts. The rearrangement joins TRBV3-1 to TRBJ2-7; unclear D gene. The V gene lost 0 bases and the J gene lost 7 bases, with 10 bases spanning the gap. CDR1 and CDR2 (germline): LGHDT, YNNKEL (reference sequence). There are 13 residues in the CDR3. The CDR3 loop reads CASSQDSRWEQYF. CDR3 sequence (DNA): TGTGCCAGCAGCCAAGACTCCCGCTGGGAGCAGTACTTC.

This clonotype occurred a few times. This chain uses TRBV19 with TRBJ2-4, with 7 bases fitting TRBD1. CDR3 length equals 14 residues. CDR1 LNHDA and CDR2 SQIVND come from the germline V gene (reference sequence). V was clipped by 4 bases and J by 2 bases; unmatched bases: 2. The CDR3 sequence is CASSKTGPKNIQYF. The CDR3 coding sequence is TGTGCCAGTAGTAAGACAGGGCCCAAAAACATTCAGTACTTC.

This clonotype occurred a few times. This chain links TRBV9 with TRBJ2-1; TRBD1 agrees at 8 bases. With V trimmed by 3 bases and J by 0 bases, 2 bases remained unmatched. The CDR3 contains 15 residues. CDR1 is SGDLS, CDR2 YYNGEE, per germline. As DNA, the CDR3 is TGTGCCAGCAGCGGCGGGACAGGCTCCTACAATGAGCAGTTCTTC. Its translation is CASSGGTGSYNEQFF.